Included here is one TCR beta chain sequence, with context. Its antigen is as yet unknown. This sample was included in a study of metastatic and nonmetastatic thyroid tumors. Study-wide background: Comparison of repertoires was carried out across blood and tumor or nodule tissue from malignant and benign thyroid patients.

Study results and limitations: Reported TCR beta diversity, measured in blood and tumor, was significantly higher for malignant thyroid tumors than for benign nodules.

Study processing details: The study built a papillary thyroid cancer distant-metastasis classifier from CDR3 differences across clinicopathological groups. TCRdb re-called clones from the PCR reads using MiXCR. The V and J calls, along with clone size, are taken from TCRdb and not from the paper's own processing. Of approximately 38,000 clones in the sample, around a third are singletons; the top ten hold around 15%. Thyroid surgery took place with no prior treatment in any patient. Sequencing used tumor tissue. This clonotype was sampled from a female donor with papillary thyroid cancer or a benign thyroid nodule (not recorded which). Some clones in this sample may be carry-over from other donors' samples.

The CDR3 loop reads CASSPQGGNINYGYTF. CDR3 bases: TGCGCCAGCAGCCCCCAGGGGGGTAATATTAACTATGGCTACACCTTC. The chain has TRBV5-1 and TRBJ1-2; 7 bases agree with TRBD1. Looked up from germline, CDR1 is SGHRS and CDR2 is YFSETQ. V shed 4 bases, J shed 1 base, and the junction held 10 bases outside the gene matches. There are 16 residues in the CDR3.